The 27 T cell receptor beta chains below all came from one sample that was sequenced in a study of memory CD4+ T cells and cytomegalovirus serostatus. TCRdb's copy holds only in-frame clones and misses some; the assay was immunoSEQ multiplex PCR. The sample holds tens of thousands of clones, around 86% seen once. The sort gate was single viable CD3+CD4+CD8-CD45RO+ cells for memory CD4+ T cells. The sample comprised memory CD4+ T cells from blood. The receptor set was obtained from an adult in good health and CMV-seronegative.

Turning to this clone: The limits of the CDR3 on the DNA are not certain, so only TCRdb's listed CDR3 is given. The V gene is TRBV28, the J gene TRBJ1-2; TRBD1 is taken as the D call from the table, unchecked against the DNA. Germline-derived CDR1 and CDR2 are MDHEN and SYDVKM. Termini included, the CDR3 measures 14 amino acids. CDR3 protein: CASSLFGQGASYTF.

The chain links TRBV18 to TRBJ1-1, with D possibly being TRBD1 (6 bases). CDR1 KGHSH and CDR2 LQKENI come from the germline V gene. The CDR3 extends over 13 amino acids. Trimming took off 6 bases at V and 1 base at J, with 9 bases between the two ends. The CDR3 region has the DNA TGTGCCAGCTCTACGGGACAGAACACTGAAGCTTTCTTT. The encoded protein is CASSTGQNTEAFF. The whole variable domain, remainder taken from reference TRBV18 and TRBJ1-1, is NAGVMQNPRHLVRRRGQEARLRCSPMKGHSHVYWYRQLPEEGLKFMVYLQKENIIDESGMPKERFSAEFPKEGPSILRIQQVVRGDSAAYFCASSTGQNTEAFFGQGTRLTVV.

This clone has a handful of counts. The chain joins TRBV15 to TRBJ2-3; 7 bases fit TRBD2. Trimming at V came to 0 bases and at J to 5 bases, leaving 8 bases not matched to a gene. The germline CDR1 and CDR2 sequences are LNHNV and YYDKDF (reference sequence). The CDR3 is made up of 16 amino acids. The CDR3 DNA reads TGTGCCACCAGCAGAGATTTCGGGCGGGAGAGAGATACGCAGTATTTT. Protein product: CATSRDFGRERDTQYF.

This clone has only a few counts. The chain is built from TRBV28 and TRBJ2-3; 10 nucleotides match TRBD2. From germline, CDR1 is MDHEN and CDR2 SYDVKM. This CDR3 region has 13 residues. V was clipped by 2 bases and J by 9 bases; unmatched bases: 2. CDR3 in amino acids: CASSLRTSGTQYF. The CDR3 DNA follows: TGTGCCAGCAGTTTAAGGACTAGCGGCACGCAGTATTTT.

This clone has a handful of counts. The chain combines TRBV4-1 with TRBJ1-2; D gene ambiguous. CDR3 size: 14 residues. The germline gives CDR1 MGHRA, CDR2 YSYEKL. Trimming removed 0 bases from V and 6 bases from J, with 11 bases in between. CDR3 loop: CASSQDSDTHGYTF. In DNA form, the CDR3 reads TGCGCCAGCAGCCAAGACTCGGATACTCATGGCTACACCTTC.

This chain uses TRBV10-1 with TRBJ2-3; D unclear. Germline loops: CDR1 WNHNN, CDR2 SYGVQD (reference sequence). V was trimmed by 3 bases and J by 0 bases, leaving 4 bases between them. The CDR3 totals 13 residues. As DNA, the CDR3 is TGCGCCAGCAGTGACACGAGCACAGATACGCAGTATTTT. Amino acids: CASSDTSTDTQYF.

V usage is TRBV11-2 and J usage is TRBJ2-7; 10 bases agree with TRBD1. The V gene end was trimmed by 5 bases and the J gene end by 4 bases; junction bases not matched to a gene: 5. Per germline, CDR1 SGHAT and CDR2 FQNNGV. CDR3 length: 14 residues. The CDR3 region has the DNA TGTGCCAGCAGCAAAGGACAGGGGGAATACGAGCAGTACTTC. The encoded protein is CASSKGQGEYEQYF.

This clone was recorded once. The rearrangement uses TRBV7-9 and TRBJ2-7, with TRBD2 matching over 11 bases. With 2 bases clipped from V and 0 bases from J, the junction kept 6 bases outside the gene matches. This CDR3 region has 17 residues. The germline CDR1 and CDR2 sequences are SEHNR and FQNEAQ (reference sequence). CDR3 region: CASSLKTSGVTSYEQYF. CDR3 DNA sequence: TGTGCCAGCAGCTTAAAGACTAGCGGGGTGACCTCCTACGAGCAGTACTTC. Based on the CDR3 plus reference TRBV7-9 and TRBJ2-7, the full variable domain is DTGVSQNPRHKITKRGQNVTFRCDPISEHNRLYWYRQTLGQGPEFLTYFQNEAQLEKSRLLSDRFSAERPKGSFSTLEIQRTEQGDSAMYLCASSLKTSGVTSYEQYFGPGTRLTVT.

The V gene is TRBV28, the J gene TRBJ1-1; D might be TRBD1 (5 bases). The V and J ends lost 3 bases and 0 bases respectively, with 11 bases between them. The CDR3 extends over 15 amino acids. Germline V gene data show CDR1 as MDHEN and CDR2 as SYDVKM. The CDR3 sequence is CASSFWRGLNTEAFF. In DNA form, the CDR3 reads TGTGCCAGCAGTTTTTGGAGGGGCTTGAACACTGAAGCTTTCTTT.

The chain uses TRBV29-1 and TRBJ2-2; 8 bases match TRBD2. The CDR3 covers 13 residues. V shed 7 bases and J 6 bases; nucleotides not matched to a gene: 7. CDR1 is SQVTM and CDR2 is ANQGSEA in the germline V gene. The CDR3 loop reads CSAAAGGPGELFF. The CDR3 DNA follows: TGCAGCGCCGCTGCGGGGGGCCCCGGGGAGCTGTTTTTT.

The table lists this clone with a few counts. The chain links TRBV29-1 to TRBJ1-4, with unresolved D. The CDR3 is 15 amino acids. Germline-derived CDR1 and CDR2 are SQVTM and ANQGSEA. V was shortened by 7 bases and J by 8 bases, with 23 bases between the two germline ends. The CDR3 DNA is TGCAGCGCTGGAGAGGGCCCTGGCACGGCGGAAAAACTGTTTTTT. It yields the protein CSAGEGPGTAEKLFF.

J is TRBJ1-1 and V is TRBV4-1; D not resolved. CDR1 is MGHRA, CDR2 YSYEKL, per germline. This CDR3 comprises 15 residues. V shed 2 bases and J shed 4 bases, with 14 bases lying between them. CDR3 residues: CASSQKPAEFTEAFF. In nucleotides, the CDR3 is TGCGCCAGCAGCCAAAAACCCGCAGAGTTCACTGAAGCTTTCTTT.

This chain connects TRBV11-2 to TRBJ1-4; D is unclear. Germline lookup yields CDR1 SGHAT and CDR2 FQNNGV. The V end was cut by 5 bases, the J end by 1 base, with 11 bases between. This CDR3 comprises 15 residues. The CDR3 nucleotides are TGTGCCAGCAGCCCCCTGAGAGGAACTAATGAAAAACTGTTTTTT. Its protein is CASSPLRGTNEKLFF. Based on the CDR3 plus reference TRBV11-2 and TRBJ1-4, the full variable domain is EAGVAQSPRYKIIEKRQSVAFWCNPISGHATLYWYQQILGQGPKLLIQFQNNGVVDDSQLPKDRFSAERLKGVDSTLKIQPAKLEDSAVYLCASSPLRGTNEKLFFGSGTQLSVL.

The DNA of the CDR3 is TGTGCCACCAGCACCCGGGGGTGGAGGGCGCGGGGTAGCAATCAGCCCCAGCATTTT. It yields the protein CATSTRGWRARGSNQPQHF. The chain is built from TRBV15 and TRBJ1-5, with a tentative D call TRBD1 (5 bases). With 4 bases removed from V and 0 bases from J, the gap between germline ends came to 22 bases. Germline V gene sequence: CDR1 LNHNV, CDR2 YYDKDF (reference sequence). This CDR3 comprises 19 residues.

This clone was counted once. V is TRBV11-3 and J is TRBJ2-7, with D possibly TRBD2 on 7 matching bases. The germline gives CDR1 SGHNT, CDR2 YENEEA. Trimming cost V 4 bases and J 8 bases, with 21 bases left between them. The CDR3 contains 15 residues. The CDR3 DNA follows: TGTGCCAGCAGCTCCGGGGGGCAGGGCCAGTCCCAGCAGTACTTC. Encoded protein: CASSSGGQGQSQQYF. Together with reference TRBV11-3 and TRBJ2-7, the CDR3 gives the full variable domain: EAGVVQSPRYKIIEKKQPVAFWCNPISGHNTLYWYLQNLGQGPELLIRYENEEAVDDSQLPKDRFSAERLKGVDSTLKIQPAELGDSAVYLCASSSGGQGQSQQYFGPGTRLTVT.

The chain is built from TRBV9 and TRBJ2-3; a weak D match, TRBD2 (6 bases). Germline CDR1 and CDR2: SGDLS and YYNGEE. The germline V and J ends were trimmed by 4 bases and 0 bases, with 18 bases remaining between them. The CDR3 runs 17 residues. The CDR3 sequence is CASSLRTGTGSTDTQYF. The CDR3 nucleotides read TGTGCCAGCAGCTTGCGGACCGGGACTGGAAGCACAGATACGCAGTATTTT.

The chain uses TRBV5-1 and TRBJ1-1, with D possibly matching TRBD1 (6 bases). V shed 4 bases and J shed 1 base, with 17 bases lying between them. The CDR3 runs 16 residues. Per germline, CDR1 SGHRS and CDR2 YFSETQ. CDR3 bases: TGCGCCAGCAGCGGAGGGGGGCGCTTAGGGAACACTGAAGCTTTCTTT. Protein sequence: CASSGGGRLGNTEAFF.

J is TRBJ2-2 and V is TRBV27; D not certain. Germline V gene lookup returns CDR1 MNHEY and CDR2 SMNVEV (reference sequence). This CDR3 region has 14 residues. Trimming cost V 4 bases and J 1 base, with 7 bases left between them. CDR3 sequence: CASSSHRNTGELFF. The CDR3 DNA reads TGTGCCAGCAGTTCGCACAGGAACACCGGGGAGCTGTTTTTT.

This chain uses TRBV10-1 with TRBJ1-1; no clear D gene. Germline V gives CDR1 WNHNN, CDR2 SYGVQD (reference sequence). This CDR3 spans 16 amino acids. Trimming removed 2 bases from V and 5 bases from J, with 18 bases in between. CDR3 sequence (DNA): TGCGCCAGCAGTGAGGTAGCCCACCGGCCAACTACTGAAGCTTTCTTT. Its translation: CASSEVAHRPTTEAFF.

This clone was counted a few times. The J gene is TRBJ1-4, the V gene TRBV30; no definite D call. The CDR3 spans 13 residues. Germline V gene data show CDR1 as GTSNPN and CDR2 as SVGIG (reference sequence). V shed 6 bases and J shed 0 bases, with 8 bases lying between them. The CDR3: CACVIATNEKLFF. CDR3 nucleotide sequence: TGTGCCTGTGTTATTGCAACTAATGAAAAACTGTTTTTT.

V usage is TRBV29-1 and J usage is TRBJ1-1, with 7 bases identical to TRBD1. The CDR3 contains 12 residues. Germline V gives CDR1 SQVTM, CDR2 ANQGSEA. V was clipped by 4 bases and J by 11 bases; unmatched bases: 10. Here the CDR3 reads CSVAVWTGSAFF. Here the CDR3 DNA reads TGCAGCGTTGCAGTGTGGACAGGTAGCGCTTTCTTT.

This CDR3 reads CASSPSRQHNQPQHF. The DNA for the CDR3 is TGTGCCAGCTCACCAAGCCGACAGCACAATCAGCCCCAGCATTTT. V is TRBV18 and J is TRBJ1-5; the D gene is possibly TRBD1 (5 bases). CDR3 length: 15 amino acids. V lost 2 bases to trimming and J lost 3 bases, with 11 bases between them. Looked up from germline, CDR1 is KGHSH and CDR2 is LQKENI.

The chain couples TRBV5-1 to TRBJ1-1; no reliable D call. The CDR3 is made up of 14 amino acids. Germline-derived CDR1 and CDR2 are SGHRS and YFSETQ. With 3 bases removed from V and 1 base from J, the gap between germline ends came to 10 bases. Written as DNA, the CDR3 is TGCGCCAGCAGCTCTCTCCTTAGGAACACTGAAGCTTTCTTT. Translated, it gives CASSSLLRNTEAFF. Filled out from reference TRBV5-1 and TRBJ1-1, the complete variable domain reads KAGVTQTPRYLIKTRGQQVTLSCSPISGHRSVSWYQQTPGQGLQFLFEYFSETQRNKGNFPGRFSGRQFSNSRSEMNVSTLELGDSALYLCASSSLLRNTEAFFGQGTRLTVV.

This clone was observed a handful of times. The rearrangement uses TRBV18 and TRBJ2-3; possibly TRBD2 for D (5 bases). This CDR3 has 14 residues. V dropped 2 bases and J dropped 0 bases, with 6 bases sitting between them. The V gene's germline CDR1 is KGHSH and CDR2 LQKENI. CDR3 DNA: TGTGCCAGCTCACCAGGACTGAGCACAGATACGCAGTATTTT. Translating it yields CASSPGLSTDTQYF.

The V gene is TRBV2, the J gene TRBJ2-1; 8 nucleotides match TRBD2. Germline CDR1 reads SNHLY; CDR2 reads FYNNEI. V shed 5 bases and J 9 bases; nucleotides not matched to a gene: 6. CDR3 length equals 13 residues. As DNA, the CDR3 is TGTGCCAGCAGTTTAGCGGGGAGGGGTGAGCAGTTCTTC. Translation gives CASSLAGRGEQFF.

The CDR3 sequence: CAWAGRSSYEQYF. CDR3 in DNA: TGTGCCTGGGCGGGACGGAGCTCCTACGAGCAGTACTTC. The V gene is TRBV30, the J gene TRBJ2-7, with D possibly being TRBD2 (6 bases). Trimming removed 5 bases at V and 0 bases at J, with 11 bases between. This CDR3 region has 13 residues. Germline-derived CDR1 and CDR2 are GTSNPN and SVGIG (reference sequence).

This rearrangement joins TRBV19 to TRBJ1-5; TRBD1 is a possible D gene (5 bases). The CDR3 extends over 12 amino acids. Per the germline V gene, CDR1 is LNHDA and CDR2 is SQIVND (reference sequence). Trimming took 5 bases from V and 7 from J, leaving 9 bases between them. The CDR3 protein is CASSLGAQPQHF. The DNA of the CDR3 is TGTGCCAGTAGTTTAGGGGCCCAGCCCCAGCATTTT.